This T cell receptor (beta chain) stems from a study of T cell responses to AZD1222 COVID-19 vaccine. CDR1 is SGHRS and CDR2 is YFSETQ in the germline V gene. With V trimmed by 0 bases and J by 7 bases, 5 bases remained unmatched. This CDR3 is 16 amino acids long. Whole-study findings and limits: Baseline seropositives among AZD1222 recipients totaled only 5 to 7. A mostly white British donor set with more females was recruited, and clonal diversity was possibly underestimated.

Notes on this clone: No antigen is known for it.

The repertoire was sequenced with immunoSEQ multiplex PCR; TCRdb's copy has only in-frame clones and lacks some. The repertoire holds 110,000 or so clones, with around 87% as singletons. V is TRBV5-1 and J is TRBJ2-1, with 12 bases that match TRBD2. The specimen was peripheral blood, collected 28 days after the second AZD1222 dose. This receptor was identified in an adult who received the AZD1222 COVID-19 vaccine. This chain's CDR3 is CASSLELAGGRNEQFF. The CDR3 nucleotides are TGCGCCAGCAGCTTGGAACTAGCGGGAGGAAGGAATGAGCAGTTCTTC.